Below, 11 T cell receptor beta chains from the same sample are listed, as sequenced in a study of T cell responses to AZD1222 COVID-19 vaccine. Libraries were prepared by immunoSEQ multiplex PCR; TCRdb keeps only in-frame clonotypes and omits some of them. The data hold some 200,000 clones, with about 92% observed a single time. The specimen comprised peripheral blood, sampled 28 days after the second dose of the MenACWY control vaccine. These receptors were taken from an adult who received the MenACWY meningococcal vaccine as a control.

This sequence joins TRBV24-1 and TRBJ2-1, with TRBD2 matching over 9 bases. The germline V gene has CDR1 KGHDR and CDR2 SFDVKD. The CDR3 extends over 16 amino acids. V dropped 7 bases and J dropped 9; count of bases not matched to a gene: 15. This CDR3 reads CATSHPGLAQGAEQFF. The CDR3 DNA follows: TGTGCCACCAGCCACCCGGGACTAGCCCAAGGCGCTGAGCAGTTCTTC.

This chain joins TRBV7-2 and TRBJ1-2, with D unclear. The V gene's germline CDR1 is SGHTA and CDR2 FQGNSA. This CDR3 comprises 13 residues. V shed 3 bases and J shed 6 bases, with 11 bases lying between them. CDR3 amino acids: CASSFMGGNGYTF. The CDR3 DNA sequence: TGTGCCAGCAGCTTTATGGGAGGTAATGGCTACACCTTC.

This chain uses TRBV6-5 with TRBJ2-1, with D perhaps TRBD1 (7 bases). V shed 5 bases and J shed 15 bases, with 17 bases lying between them. The CDR3 length is 12 residues. Germline assignment: CDR1 MNHEY and CDR2 SVGAGI. CDR3 sequence reads: CASSNDRVGRFF. CDR3 in DNA: TGTGCCAGCAGTAACGACAGGGTCGGGAGGTTCTTC.

This chain links TRBV11-3 with TRBJ2-7, with unresolved D. This CDR3 spans 17 amino acids. The V gene's germline CDR1 is SGHNT and CDR2 YENEEA. Trimming removed 5 bases from V and 4 bases from J, with 24 bases in between. The CDR3: CASSLQPGIKLRYEQYF. CDR3 DNA: TGTGCCAGCAGCCTCCAGCCCGGAATTAAACTTAGGTACGAGCAGTACTTC.

The gene calls are TRBV25-1 and TRBJ1-6; the D is unclear. The ends were cut back, 2 bases at V and 0 bases at J, with 14 bases in the middle. Germline-derived CDR1 and CDR2 are MGHDK and SYGVNS. This CDR3 is 18 amino acids long. CDR3 residues: CASSEAVRKSSYNSPLHF. The CDR3 DNA reads TGTGCCAGCAGTGAAGCGGTCAGAAAGAGCTCCTATAATTCACCCCTCCACTTT.

This clone was recorded once. The rearrangement joins TRBV11-3 to TRBJ2-5, with TRBD1 identical over 12 bases. The CDR3 has 16 amino acids. The junction had 4 bases not matched to a gene; V was cut back by 5 bases and J by 0 bases. The V gene's germline CDR1 is SGHNT and CDR2 YENEEA. The CDR3 DNA is TGTGCCAGCAGCCCCGGGACAGGGGGCCACCAAGAGACCCAGTACTTC. Its protein is CASSPGTGGHQETQYF. The complete variable domain, with remaining parts taken from reference TRBV11-3 and TRBJ2-5, reads EAGVVQSPRYKIIEKKQPVAFWCNPISGHNTLYWYLQNLGQGPELLIRYENEEAVDDSQLPKDRFSAERLKGVDSTLKIQPAELGDSAVYLCASSPGTGGHQETQYFGPGTRLLVL.

The rearrangement joins TRBV9 to TRBJ2-1; weak D call: TRBD2 (6 bases). There are 16 residues in the CDR3. CDR1 and CDR2 from the germline V gene are SGDLS and YYNGEE. With 4 bases removed from V and 4 bases from J, the gap between germline ends came to 18 bases. The CDR3 nucleotides are TGTGCCAGCAGCCATCCAGTTCGGGAGTTTTACAATGAGCAGTTCTTC. Its protein product is CASSHPVREFYNEQFF.

The chain employs TRBV3-1 (or the pseudogene TRBV3-2) and TRBJ2-3, with 10 bases matching TRBD2. The CDR3 has 18 amino acids. Germline values: CDR1 LGHDT, CDR2 YNNKEL (reference sequence). V shed 2 bases, J shed 1 base, and the junction held 9 bases outside the gene matches. DNA of the CDR3: TGTGCCAGCAGCCAACAATTCGCGCTAGCGGGAGGCACAGATACGCAGTATTTT. Protein product: CASSQQFALAGGTDTQYF.

The chain uses TRBV11-3 and TRBJ1-1; D is unresolved. Germline V gene lookup returns CDR1 SGHNT and CDR2 YENEEA. V was cut by 1 base and J by 0 bases, with 6 bases left in between. The CDR3 runs to 14 residues. The CDR3 sequence: CASSLGTLNTEAFF. The CDR3, as DNA: TGTGCCAGCAGCTTAGGAACCCTGAACACTGAAGCTTTCTTT.

This clone was counted between two and nine times. The chain employs TRBV9 and TRBJ2-1; possible D gene TRBD2, 6 bases. The CDR3 covers 17 residues. V dropped 4 bases and J dropped 8 bases, with 25 bases sitting between them. CDR1 and CDR2 (germline): SGDLS, YYNGEE. CDR3 in amino acids: CASSREAGSGLRDEQFF. DNA for the CDR3: TGTGCCAGCAGCAGAGAAGCGGGTTCGGGGTTACGCGATGAGCAGTTCTTC.

V gene TRBV24-1 combines with J gene TRBJ1-2, with 10 bases that match TRBD1. V dropped 9 bases and J dropped 6; count of bases not matched to a gene: 12. The CDR3 loop spans 15 amino acids. Germline-derived CDR1 and CDR2 are KGHDR and SFDVKD. The CDR3 sequence is CATAPSRDRGDGYTF. The CDR3 DNA reads TGTGCCACCGCCCCCTCCCGGGACAGGGGCGATGGCTACACCTTC.